The clone carrying this T cell receptor beta chain was counted only a few times. The CDR3 loop spans 13 amino acids. CDR1 and CDR2 from the germline V gene are KGHSH and LQKENI. V lost 2 bases and J 2 bases, leaving 7 bases between the germline ends. The record originates from a study of Tregs in tolerant kidney transplant recipients. Measured with immunoSEQ multiplex PCR; TCRdb has only the in-frame clones, and not every one. The profile covers around 230,000 clones, with 84% appearing a single time and 0.64% taken by the ten largest. CD4+CD25+CD127- Tregs, CD4+CD25- non-Tregs, CD4 and CD8 cells were sorted.

The TCR was taken from a human donor in good health. The chain joins TRBV18 to TRBJ2-7; D gene ambiguous. The specimen sequenced was CD4+ T cells from blood. The CDR3 bases are TGTGCCAGCTCACCAGCGACAACCTACGAGCAGTACTTC. It yields the protein CASSPATTYEQYF.